A single T cell receptor beta chain is shown here with its context. These data originate in a study of blood T cell repertoires in COVID-19. On the study more broadly: Spain, Italy and the United States supplied samples that represented acute and convalescent COVID-19.

The assay was immunoSEQ multiplex PCR, and TCRdb's table has in-frame clones only and misses some. The sample consists of more than 85,000 clones, 85% to 90% of them appearing once. Seattle participants joined during active infection and were tracked over time. The V gene's germline CDR1 is SGHRS and CDR2 YFSETQ. V gave up 0 bases and J gave up 2 bases, with 12 bases separating them. The CDR3 runs 15 residues. The sequence derives from a man in his forties or fifties with COVID-19, enrolled during active disease. The rearrangement joins TRBV5-1 to TRBJ2-7, with D unresolved. Input material: peripheral blood. CDR3 DNA: TGCGCCAGCAGCTTGGCTGCCCTAGGCCCCTACGAGCAGTACTTC. This translates into CASSLAALGPYEQYF.